This T cell receptor (beta chain) was retrieved from a study of shared clonotypes between healthy human individuals. Study at large: Contributing individuals were a couple of females and three males aged 18 to 49.

Generated by immunoSEQ multiplex PCR, the TCRdb table keeps only in-frame clones and is missing some. The sample lists about 2.3 million clones; 85% to 95% were seen once. The CDR3 extends over 15 amino acids. CDR1 and CDR2 from the germline V gene are SGHRS and YFSETQ. Trimming removed 1 base at V and 3 bases at J, with 13 bases between. The chain couples TRBV5-1 to TRBJ1-1; D uncertain. This sequence was found in a young man in good health. Some clones in this sample may be carry-over from other donors' samples. Sequences were obtained from naive CD4+ T cells from PBMCs. Subset meaning: CD45RA+ positively selected. The CDR3 DNA sequence: TGCGCCAGCAGCTTGAGGCAGGCAAGAGACACTGAAGCTTTCTTT. Amino acids: CASSLRQARDTEAFF.